Given below is one TCR beta chain in context. Libraries were prepared by immunoSEQ multiplex PCR; TCRdb keeps only in-frame clonotypes and omits some of them. The sample contains roughly 35,000 clones, roughly 79% of which appear only once. Germline V gives CDR1 LNHNV, CDR2 YYDKDF (reference sequence). The CDR3 has 15 residues. Deletions cut 0 bases from V and 8 bases from J, with 16 bases between. The data originate from a study of OX40 agonist ivuxolimab in advanced cancers. In the study overall: Partial responses were achieved by three patients, one with hepatocellular carcinoma and two with cutaneous melanoma.

This receptor was obtained from an adult with an advanced solid tumor such as melanoma, head and neck, liver or kidney cancer. The material sequenced was CD4+ or CD8+ T cells sorted from blood, taken in a trial of the OX40 agonist ivuxolimab. The V gene is TRBV15, the J gene TRBJ1-1; D is perhaps TRBD1 (5 bases). The CDR3 bases are TGTGCCACCAGCAGAGAATCGGGGCTGACGGGCGAAGCTTTCTTT. Translation: CATSRESGLTGEAFF.